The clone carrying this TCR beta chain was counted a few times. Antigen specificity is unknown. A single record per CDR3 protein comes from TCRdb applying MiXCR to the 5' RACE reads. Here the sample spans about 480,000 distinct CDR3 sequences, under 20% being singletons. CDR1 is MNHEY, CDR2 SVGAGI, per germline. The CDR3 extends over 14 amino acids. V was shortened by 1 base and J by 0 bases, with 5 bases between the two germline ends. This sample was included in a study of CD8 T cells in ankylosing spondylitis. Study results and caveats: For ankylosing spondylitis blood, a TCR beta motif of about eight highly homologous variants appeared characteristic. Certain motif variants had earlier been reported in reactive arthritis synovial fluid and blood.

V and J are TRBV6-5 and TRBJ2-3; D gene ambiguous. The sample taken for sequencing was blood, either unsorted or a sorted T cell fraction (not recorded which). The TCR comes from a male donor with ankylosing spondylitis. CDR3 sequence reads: CASSYWQSTDTQYF. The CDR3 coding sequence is TGTGCCAGCAGTTACTGGCAGAGCACAGATACGCAGTATTTT.